This T cell receptor (beta chain) was identified in a study of blood T cell repertoires in COVID-19. V was clipped by 0 bases and J by 7 bases, with 13 bases between them. From germline, CDR1 is MNHEY and CDR2 SVGAGI. The CDR3 totals 15 residues. Allocation to cohorts depended on clinical history reported by the participants. Data came from immunoSEQ multiplex PCR; TCRdb stores just in-frame clones and leaves some out. Of hundreds of thousands of clones listed, more than 80% were seen once; the top ten hold 1%. The sequence came from a man aged 18 to 30 who had recovered from COVID-19. Sequencing was done on a sample of PBMCs or T cells enriched from blood (not recorded which). The chain carries TRBV6-5 and TRBJ2-1; D may be TRBD1 (6 bases). CDR3 in DNA: TGTGCCAGCAGTTACTCCGTCAGGGGACCAAATGAGCAGTTCTTC. Its translation is CASSYSVRGPNEQFF.